This TCR beta chain was recorded in a study of PD-L1 blockade in urothelial cancer. Time point given: pretreatment peripheral blood. Sequenced by immunoSEQ multiplex PCR; TCRdb stores in-frame clones only, minus some. Of approximately 50,000 clones in the sample, around 80% were seen once. The CDR3 covers 14 residues. Germline V gene lookup returns CDR1 ENHRY and CDR2 SYGVKD. V was pared by 2 bases and J by 1 base, with 6 bases between. The gene calls are TRBV10-3 and TRBJ1-3, with D perhaps TRBD1 (5 bases). The sequencing used PBMCs, collected around atezolizumab (anti-PD-L1) treatment. The sequence derives from a man between 65 and 79 years old with urothelial cancer. The CDR3 is CAISEDRSGNTIYF. The DNA for the CDR3 is TGTGCCATCAGTGAGGACAGATCTGGAAACACCATATATTTT.